The 29 T cell receptor beta chains presented below share a single source sample, sequenced in a study of T cells after yellow fever vaccination. MiXCR, run by TCRdb on the 5' RACE reads, gives a single entry per CDR3 protein. This sample has just under 600,000 distinct CDR3 sequences; 13% occur once, and the top ten carry more than 12%. This specimen consisted of PBMCs, obtained on the day of the yellow fever booster vaccination. These receptors came from a man aged 25 to 45 who received the YFV17D yellow fever vaccine.

This clonotype was detected a few times. J is TRBJ2-1 and V is TRBV20-1; TRBD2 matches 10 bases. CDR1 is DFQATT, CDR2 SNEGSKA, per germline (reference sequence). This CDR3 comprises 16 residues. J gave up 6 bases and V 1 base, and 9 bases lay outside the gene matches. The CDR3 region is CSARVPASGSVNEQFF. Here the CDR3 DNA reads TGCAGTGCTAGAGTCCCGGCTAGCGGGAGCGTCAATGAGCAGTTCTTC.

The CDR3 is CASSPPSGANTGELFF. CDR3 DNA sequence: TGTGCCAGCTCACCACCAAGCGGCGCGAACACCGGGGAGCTGTTTTTT. The rearrangement uses TRBV18 and TRBJ2-2; possibly TRBD2 for D (5 bases). The CDR3 is made up of 16 amino acids. V lost 0 bases and J lost 0, with 8 bases in between. Germline CDR1 and CDR2: KGHSH and LQKENI.

Only a few counts were recorded for this clonotype. V and J are TRBV11-2 and TRBJ1-6; TRBD1 aligns across 7 bases. Germline V gives CDR1 SGHAT, CDR2 FQNNGV. V lost 5 bases and J lost 14; bases outside the gene matches: 6. The CDR3 is 12 residues long. The CDR3 DNA reads TGTGCCAGCAGCCATAGACAGGGCGCCCTCCACTTT. Residues: CASSHRQGALHF.

The rearrangement links TRBV27 to TRBJ2-2; D gene unclear. Trimming cost V 6 bases and J 7 bases, with 12 bases left between them. Per germline, CDR1 MNHEY and CDR2 SMNVEV (reference sequence). CDR3 length: 13 residues. The CDR3 loop reads CASSHRGGGELFF. The CDR3 region has the DNA TGTGCCAGCAGCCATAGAGGTGGCGGGGAGCTGTTTTTT.

In this sample, this clonotype turned up a few times. The chain employs TRBV29-1 and TRBJ2-3; D is unclear. The germline V gene has CDR1 SQVTM and CDR2 ANQGSEA. CDR3 length: 14 amino acids. Trimming shortened V by 2 bases and J by 1 base, and 10 bases separated the two germline ends. Here the CDR3 reads CSVERGLGTDTQYF. As DNA, the CDR3 is TGCAGCGTTGAAAGAGGCCTGGGCACAGATACGCAGTATTTT.

This clonotype was recorded at least ten times. The chain links TRBV29-1 to TRBJ2-5, with unresolved D. V lost 7 bases to trimming and J lost 7 bases, with 4 bases between them. The CDR3 totals 8 residues. Germline CDR1 reads SQVTM; CDR2 reads ANQGSEA. The CDR3 DNA sequence: TGCAGCGACGGGACCCAGTACTTC. This gives the protein CSDGTQYF.

This clonotype was seen repeatedly, ten times or more. For the CDR3, the DNA is TGTGCCAGCAGCCCGTGGACAGGGGGAAAAGAGACCCAGTACTTC. Protein sequence: CASSPWTGGKETQYF. The rearrangement uses TRBV5-4 and TRBJ2-5; 10 nucleotides line up with TRBD1. Germline CDR1 reads SGHNT; CDR2 reads YYREEE (reference sequence). V dropped 4 bases and J dropped 3; count of bases not matched to a gene: 6. This CDR3 has 15 amino acids. Filled out from reference TRBV5-4 and TRBJ2-5, the complete variable domain reads ETGVTQSPTHLIKTRGQQVTLRCSSQSGHNTVSWYQQALGQGPQFIFQYYREEENGRGNFPPRFSGLQFPNYSSELNVNALELDDSALYLCASSPWTGGKETQYFGPGTRLLVL.

The chain links TRBV5-1 to TRBJ2-3; D possibly corresponds to TRBD2 (5 bases). From germline, CDR1 is SGHRS and CDR2 YFSETQ. Trimming stripped 0 bases from V and 5 bases from J, with 13 bases between. The CDR3 has 15 residues. The CDR3 bases are TGCGCCAGCAGCTTGGCTAGCCTGTTGAAAGATACGCAGTATTTT. Its protein product is CASSLASLLKDTQYF.

The chain is built from TRBV12-3 or TRBV12-4 and TRBJ2-3, with D possibly called TRBD1 or TRBD2 (5 bases each). This CDR3 is 15 amino acids long. Trimming took 1 base from V and 4 from J, leaving 12 bases between them. The CDR3 coding sequence is TGTGCCAGCAGTTTAGGCGACGGGGCCCCAGATACGCAGTATTTT. Protein: CASSLGDGAPDTQYF.

The chain joins TRBV10-1 to TRBJ1-2; no reliable D call. Per germline, CDR1 WNHNN and CDR2 SYGVQD (reference sequence). The CDR3 extends over 16 amino acids. V lost 2 bases, J lost 7 bases, and 20 bases lay in between. The chain's CDR3 is CASSETFGELGVGYTF. For the CDR3, the DNA is TGCGCCAGCAGTGAGACGTTTGGGGAACTTGGGGTTGGCTACACCTTC.

The chain couples TRBV12-3 or TRBV12-4 to TRBJ2-1; D gene uncertain. Trimming removed 5 bases at V and 6 bases at J, with 8 bases between. This CDR3 is built from 12 residues. CDR3 nucleotide sequence: TGTGCCAGCAGTGGCGTCGGCAATGAGCAGTTCTTC. This translates into CASSGVGNEQFF.

This clonotype was seen a handful of times. This chain connects TRBV7-6 to TRBJ2-1; 7 positions agree with TRBD1. Germline CDR1 and CDR2: SGHVS and FNYEAQ. The ends lost 5 bases at V and 4 bases at J; junction bases unmatched: 11. This CDR3 is 16 amino acids long. This CDR3 is CASSPRPGGVYNEQFF. The DNA for the CDR3 is TGTGCCAGCAGCCCACGCCCAGGGGGAGTGTACAATGAGCAGTTCTTC.

This clonotype has more than one count but fewer than ten. The rearrangement links TRBV28 to TRBJ2-1; perhaps TRBD2 as D (6 bases). V shed 2 bases and J shed 3 bases, with 8 bases lying between them. The CDR3 covers 14 residues. CDR1 is MDHEN and CDR2 is SYDVKM in the germline V gene. Here the CDR3 DNA reads TGTGCCAGCAGTTTAAGGACTAACTACAATGAGCAGTTCTTC. It codes for CASSLRTNYNEQFF.

The V call is TRBV7-9, the J call TRBJ2-2; D is ambiguous. Germline CDR1 is SEHNR and CDR2 is FQNEAQ (reference sequence). This CDR3 contains 15 residues. Deletions cut 5 bases from V and 1 base from J, with 11 bases between. CDR3 DNA sequence: TGTGCCAGCAGCGAGAGCCGGGTGAACACCGGGGAGCTGTTTTTT. Translation: CASSESRVNTGELFF.

The chain is built from TRBV20-1 and TRBJ2-2; D ambiguous. Trimming took 0 bases from V and 7 from J, leaving 12 bases between them. The germline CDR1 and CDR2 sequences are DFQATT and SNEGSKA (reference sequence). CDR3 length equals 14 residues. The CDR3 DNA reads TGCAGTGCTAGAGATATTCTTAGAGACGGGGAGCTGTTTTTT. Protein product: CSARDILRDGELFF.

This clonotype has only a few counts. The J gene is TRBJ2-7, the V gene TRBV20-1; D is undetermined. Trimming cost V 0 bases and J 7 bases, with 4 bases left between them. This CDR3 has 10 residues. Germline V gene data show CDR1 as DFQATT and CDR2 as SNEGSKA (reference sequence). This chain's CDR3 is CSARDVEQYF. The DNA for the CDR3 is TGCAGTGCTAGAGATGTGGAGCAGTACTTC.

Ten or more counts support this clonotype. The V gene is TRBV12-3 or TRBV12-4, the J gene TRBJ1-2; D not resolved. This CDR3 region has 15 residues. V was cut by 8 bases and J by 1 base, with 17 bases left in between. In nucleotides, the CDR3 is TGTGCCAGCCTAAAATCTATTACCTTTAACTATGGCTACACCTTC. As protein: CASLKSITFNYGYTF.

The V gene is TRBV7-2, the J gene TRBJ2-7; 11 positions match TRBD2. The germline V gene encodes CDR1 SGHTA and CDR2 FQGNSA. The CDR3 covers 15 residues. The V and J ends lost 5 bases and 2 bases, in that order; junction bases with no gene match: 5. The CDR3 reads CASSGLAGATYEQYF. The CDR3 DNA follows: TGTGCCAGCAGCGGACTAGCGGGCGCCACCTACGAGCAGTACTTC.

The rearrangement links TRBV20-1 to TRBJ1-1, with D perhaps matching TRBD1 (5 bases). With 1 base removed from V and 3 bases from J, the gap between germline ends came to 9 bases. Germline CDR1 and CDR2: DFQATT and SNEGSKA (reference sequence). The CDR3 sequence is 13 residues long. As DNA, the CDR3 is TGCAGTGCTAGAGTGGCAGGGTACACTGAAGCTTTCTTT. Encoded protein: CSARVAGYTEAFF.

The chain couples TRBV24-1 to TRBJ2-5; 7 bases are shared with TRBD1. The trim removed 4 bases at V and 5 bases at J, leaving 12 bases unmatched. CDR3 size: 16 residues. CDR1 is KGHDR and CDR2 is SFDVKD in the germline V gene. Here the CDR3 DNA reads TGTGCCACCAGTGACGGGACAGAGTTAAACCGCGAGACCCAGTACTTC. Protein: CATSDGTELNRETQYF.

This chain connects TRBV20-1 to TRBJ2-5; D is ambiguous. V shed 6 bases and J shed 0 bases, with 11 bases lying between them. Germline V lookup: CDR1 DFQATT, CDR2 SNEGSKA (reference sequence). The CDR3 contains 13 residues. Here the CDR3 reads CSAQHENQETQYF. The DNA for the CDR3 is TGCAGTGCCCAGCACGAAAACCAAGAGACCCAGTACTTC.

This clonotype turned up a few times. The chain couples TRBV20-1 to TRBJ2-3, with TRBD2 matching over 9 bases. Germline CDR1 DFQATT, CDR2 SNEGSKA (reference sequence). CDR3 length equals 15 residues. With 1 base clipped from V and 5 bases from J, the junction kept 7 bases outside the gene matches. CDR3 in amino acids: CSARGVAGAQDTQYF. The CDR3 DNA reads as TGCAGTGCTAGAGGAGTAGCGGGAGCCCAAGATACGCAGTATTTT.

This clonotype appeared a few times. The chain is built from TRBV7-9 and TRBJ2-2; 7 nucleotides match TRBD2. Germline-derived CDR1 and CDR2 are SEHNR and FQNEAQ (reference sequence). This CDR3 has 13 amino acids. V was pared by 7 bases and J by 3 bases, with 2 bases of the junction left unmatched. CDR3 bases: TGTGCCAGCACGCGGGAGTACACCGGGGAGCTGTTTTTT. Translating it yields CASTREYTGELFF.

J is TRBJ2-7 and V is TRBV7-2, with 8 bases lining up with TRBD2. Germline V gene data show CDR1 as SGHTA and CDR2 as FQGNSA. V gave up 2 bases and J gave up 5 bases; unmatched junction bases: 8. The CDR3 sequence is 15 residues long. Here the CDR3 DNA reads TGTGCCAGCAGCTTAAGCGGGACTAGTTCCCACGAGCAGTACTTC. Its protein is CASSLSGTSSHEQYF.

V gene TRBV27 combines with J gene TRBJ2-7; 10 nucleotides agree with TRBD2. CDR3 length equals 15 residues. V gave up 5 bases and J gave up 3 bases; unmatched junction bases: 7. CDR1 and CDR2 (germline): MNHEY, SMNVEV (reference sequence). The CDR3 coding sequence is TGTGCCAGCAGTACGCTAGCGGGAGCGTTCTACGAGCAGTACTTC. Translated, it gives CASSTLAGAFYEQYF.

The V call is TRBV20-1, the J call TRBJ2-5; a possible D gene is TRBD1 (6 bases). V dropped 0 bases and J dropped 4 bases, with 12 bases sitting between them. The germline V gene encodes CDR1 DFQATT and CDR2 SNEGSKA (reference sequence). The CDR3 contains 14 residues. CDR3: CSARDPPRGETQYF. In DNA, the CDR3 is TGCAGTGCTAGAGATCCCCCCAGGGGAGAGACCCAGTACTTC.

A note on this clonotype: Sequence at one end of the junction differs from germline and may be a read error. This chain's CDR3 is CCAPHILATSTDTQYF. In nucleotides, the CDR3 is TGCTGTGCTCCCCACATACTAGCGACGAGCACAGATACGCAGTATTTT. The chain couples TRBV20-1 to TRBJ2-3, with 7 bases identical to TRBD2. The CDR3 runs to 16 residues. CDR1 is DFQATT and CDR2 is SNEGSKA in the germline V gene (reference sequence).

This rearrangement joins TRBV5-1 to TRBJ2-3, with TRBD2 matching over 8 bases. The germline CDR1 and CDR2 sequences are SGHRS and YFSETQ. J gave up 4 bases and V 2 bases, and 6 bases lay outside the gene matches. This CDR3 comprises 15 residues. In nucleotides, the CDR3 is TGCGCCAGCAGCTTAGGGACTAGAATGGCAGATACGCAGTATTTT. It is translated as CASSLGTRMADTQYF.

V is TRBV29-1 and J is TRBJ2-7; TRBD1 is a possible D gene (6 bases). V lost 1 base to trimming and J lost 0 bases, with 22 bases between them. The CDR3 spans 18 residues. Germline V gives CDR1 SQVTM, CDR2 ANQGSEA. This CDR3 reads CSVEVSDTGFLGSYEQYF. Written as DNA, the CDR3 is TGCAGCGTTGAAGTTTCAGATACAGGGTTTTTGGGCTCCTACGAGCAGTACTTC.